This entry lists 20 T cell receptor beta chains sequenced from one sample in a study of Graves' ophthalmopathy and Graves' hyperthyroidism listed by TCRdb under 2018. The reads were generated on an Illumina HiSeq 2000. For repertoire sequencing, the TCR beta CDR3 regions were amplified from RNA transcripts. A first-round RT-PCR used HTBI primers with the Qiagen OneStep RT-PCR kit, followed by a second-round multiplex PCR, size selection and purification. The public sequencing data were trimmed at Q25 with fastp and processed into clonotypes with MiXCR by TCRdb, which kept only in-frame beta chains. Every distinct CDR3 protein forms one entry, paired with its most common genes and DNA. A total of about 740,000 distinct CDR3 sequences appear in this sample, 40% of them only once. Of the sample, roughly 46% is held by the ten largest clones. The sample comprised peripheral blood. These TCRs come from an adult man with Graves' ophthalmopathy.

The chain is built from TRBV15 and TRBJ1-5, with unresolved D. Trimming pared 5 bases from V and 7 bases from J, leaving 15 bases between. Germline loops: CDR1 LNHNV, CDR2 YYDKDF (reference sequence). There are 14 residues in the CDR3. The CDR3 here is CATSAPGVGQPQHF. CDR3 in DNA: TGTGCCACCAGCGCACCAGGTGTTGGACAGCCCCAGCATTTT.

A note on this clonotype: The junction does not match germline at one end; this may be a read error. The J gene is TRBJ2-5, the V gene TRBV9; the D is unclear. The CDR3 has 13 residues. The germline CDR1 and CDR2 sequences are SGDLS and YYNGEE. The CDR3 sequence is CASSLAGQEAQYF. The CDR3 nucleotides are TGCGCCAGCAGCTTAGCCGGGCAAGAGGCCCAGTACTTC.

V gene TRBV5-4 combines with J gene TRBJ1-2; 7 bases match TRBD1. Germline V gene lookup returns CDR1 SGHNT and CDR2 YYREEE (reference sequence). The CDR3 is made up of 16 amino acids. With V trimmed by 3 bases and J by 4 bases, 12 bases remained unmatched. The CDR3 here is CASSSNPGQMFYGYTF. In nucleotides, the CDR3 is TGTGCCAGCAGCTCGAACCCGGGACAGATGTTCTATGGCTACACCTTC.

The chain recombines TRBV12-3 or TRBV12-4 with TRBJ2-3; a possible D gene is TRBD2 (6 bases). The V gene lost 2 bases and the J gene lost 1 base, with 13 bases spanning the gap. The CDR3 has 16 amino acids. This CDR3 reads CASSLSGGEGTDTQYF. The CDR3 nucleotides read TGTGCCAGCAGTTTATCGGGCGGGGAGGGCACAGATACGCAGTATTTT.

This clonotype appeared many times. This chain joins TRBV29-1 and TRBJ1-2, with unresolved D. The germline V and J ends were trimmed by 5 bases and 8 bases, with 12 bases remaining between them. CDR1 and CDR2 from the germline V gene are SQVTM and ANQGSEA. The CDR3 has 11 residues. The CDR3: CSVYRVEGYTF. CDR3 sequence (DNA): TGCAGCGTTTACCGAGTGGAAGGCTACACCTTC.

V usage is TRBV7-9 and J usage is TRBJ1-2; no clear D. The V gene's germline CDR1 is SEHNR and CDR2 FQNEAQ (reference sequence). The CDR3 has 13 amino acids. The V gene lost 1 base and the J gene lost 6 bases, with 9 bases spanning the gap. CDR3 nucleotides: TGTGCCAGCAGCTTAGGAGAGAACGATGGCTACACCTTC. It translates to CASSLGENDGYTF.

A word on this clonotype: A much larger clone differs by one base, so this may be a read error. The chain joins TRBV25-1 to TRBJ2-2; D call uncertain. The CDR3 totals 14 residues. Germline V gene data show CDR1 as MGHDK and CDR2 as SYGVNS. Trimming took off 6 bases at V and 1 base at J, with 9 bases between the two ends. This chain's CDR3 is CASSSCKNTGELFF. Written as DNA, the CDR3 is TGTGCCAGCAGCTCCTGCAAGAACACCGGGGAGCTGTTTTTT.

This rearrangement joins TRBV2 to TRBJ1-4; D unresolved. Deletions cut 5 bases from V and 7 bases from J, with 17 bases between. This CDR3 has 15 residues. CDR1 and CDR2 from the germline V gene are SNHLY and FYNNEI. The CDR3 spells CASSPNTGFGEKLFF. The CDR3 bases are TGTGCCAGCAGTCCCAACACGGGGTTCGGTGAAAAACTGTTTTTT.

This rearrangement joins TRBV7-9 to TRBJ2-7, with 11 bases that match TRBD2. The V gene end was trimmed by 3 bases and the J gene end by 3 bases; junction bases not matched to a gene: 13. Germline V gene sequence: CDR1 SEHNR, CDR2 FQNEAQ (reference sequence). The length of the CDR3 is 18 residues. The CDR3 loop is CASSLENLGLAGLYEQYF. CDR3 in DNA: TGTGCCAGCAGCTTGGAAAACTTAGGACTAGCGGGCCTCTACGAGCAGTACTTC.

This clonotype was recorded at least ten times. J is TRBJ2-5 and V is TRBV10-3; weak D call: TRBD2 (5 bases). This CDR3 has 15 residues. Deletions cut 3 bases from V and 3 bases from J, with 14 bases between. Looked up from germline, CDR1 is ENHRY and CDR2 is SYGVKD. In DNA, the CDR3 is TGTGCCATCAGTGACGGCTCATCGGGGAAAGAGACCCAGTACTTC. This codes for CAISDGSSGKETQYF.

V gene TRBV7-9 combines with J gene TRBJ2-7, with D uncertain. The J call may be wrong; the DNA end is better matched by TRBJ2-1. Germline V gives CDR1 SEHNR, CDR2 FQNEAQ (reference sequence). This CDR3 has 15 amino acids. CDR3 in DNA: TGTGCCAGCAGCTCCTCGCCCCCCCCACACAATGAGCAGTTCTTC. It specifies CASSSSPPPHNEQFF.

This clonotype was picked up a small number of times. The V and J genes are TRBV15 and TRBJ2-7, with TRBD2 matching 8 bases. The CDR3 is 18 amino acids. The V and J ends lost 4 bases and 5 bases, in that order; junction bases with no gene match: 19. Germline V gene data show CDR1 as LNHNV and CDR2 as YYDKDF (reference sequence). CDR3 region: CATSTRAVYSGMEDEQYF. CDR3 coding DNA: TGTGCCACCAGCACTAGAGCGGTCTATAGCGGGATGGAGGACGAGCAGTACTTC.

This clonotype was seen just once. The chain carries TRBV20-1 and TRBJ2-5; 11 bases are shared with TRBD2. Germline CDR1 DFQATT, CDR2 SNEGSKA (reference sequence). The ends lost 4 bases at V and 1 base at J; junction bases unmatched: 5. This CDR3 spans 15 amino acids. The CDR3, as DNA: TGCAGTGCTATGACTAGCGGGGAGATCCAAGAGACCCAGTACTTC. Its protein product is CSAMTSGEIQETQYF.

The V call is TRBV7-9, the J call TRBJ2-7; D possibly corresponds to TRBD2 (6 bases). This CDR3 region has 16 residues. V was trimmed by 5 bases and J by 2 bases, leaving 19 bases between them. Germline CDR1 reads SEHNR; CDR2 reads FQNEAQ (reference sequence). CDR3 sequence (DNA): TGTGCCAGCAGCGGAGGTTCACCCGGGGAGGCCTACGAGCAGTACTTC. Translation: CASSGGSPGEAYEQYF.

This clonotype was recorded at least ten times. The CDR3 DNA reads as TGTGCCAGCAGTGGACAGGGGGTCAGTCAGCCCCAGCATTTT. Protein sequence: CASSGQGVSQPQHF. The chain joins TRBV2 to TRBJ1-5, with 9 bases fitting TRBD1. This CDR3 is 14 amino acids long. Trimming cost V 4 bases and J 6 bases; bases outside gene matches: 4. Per germline, CDR1 SNHLY and CDR2 FYNNEI.

This clonotype was found many times. As DNA, the CDR3 is TGTGCCAGCAGCTTCTCTACCGAACTGACCGGGGAGCTGTTTTTT. It specifies CASSFSTELTGELFF. This chain connects TRBV7-2 to TRBJ2-2; D remains unclear. The CDR3 sequence is 15 residues long. Germline V gene lookup returns CDR1 SGHTA and CDR2 FQGNSA. Trimming took off 3 bases at V and 5 bases at J, with 13 bases between the two ends.

This clonotype turned up a few times. The rearrangement links TRBV9 to TRBJ2-2; D might be TRBD1 (5 bases). Looked up from germline, CDR1 is SGDLS and CDR2 is YYNGEE. Trimming removed 0 bases from V and 4 bases from J, with 10 bases in between. This CDR3 has 15 amino acids. The CDR3 protein is CASSVEDMPTGELFF. In nucleotides, the CDR3 is TGTGCCAGCAGCGTAGAGGACATGCCCACCGGGGAGCTGTTTTTT.

The chain uses TRBV29-1 and TRBJ1-2; the match to TRBD1 covers 8 bases. With 4 bases clipped from V and 4 bases from J, the junction kept 11 bases outside the gene matches. Germline lookup yields CDR1 SQVTM and CDR2 ANQGSEA. The CDR3 has 15 residues. The CDR3 sequence: CSVGVQGEDGYGYTF. Here the CDR3 DNA reads TGCAGCGTTGGCGTACAGGGGGAAGATGGCTATGGCTACACCTTC.

The chain employs TRBV7-9 and TRBJ2-2; D is perhaps TRBD1 (7 bases). V was clipped by 3 bases and J by 3 bases, with 11 bases between them. Germline V CDR1 and CDR2: SEHNR, FQNEAQ (reference sequence). This CDR3 is 15 amino acids long. The CDR3 spells CASSLEGAYTGELFF. CDR3 coding DNA: TGTGCCAGCAGCTTGGAGGGGGCTTACACCGGGGAGCTGTTTTTT.

This clonotype was seen repeatedly, ten times or more. The chain recombines TRBV19 with TRBJ2-5; 9 nucleotides agree with TRBD1. V lost 10 bases and J lost 3; bases outside the gene matches: 12. Per germline, CDR1 LNHDA and CDR2 SQIVND (reference sequence). The CDR3 has 15 amino acids. CDR3 in amino acids: CATGPGTGPKETQYF. DNA for the CDR3: TGTGCCACCGGTCCCGGGACAGGGCCCAAAGAGACCCAGTACTTC.